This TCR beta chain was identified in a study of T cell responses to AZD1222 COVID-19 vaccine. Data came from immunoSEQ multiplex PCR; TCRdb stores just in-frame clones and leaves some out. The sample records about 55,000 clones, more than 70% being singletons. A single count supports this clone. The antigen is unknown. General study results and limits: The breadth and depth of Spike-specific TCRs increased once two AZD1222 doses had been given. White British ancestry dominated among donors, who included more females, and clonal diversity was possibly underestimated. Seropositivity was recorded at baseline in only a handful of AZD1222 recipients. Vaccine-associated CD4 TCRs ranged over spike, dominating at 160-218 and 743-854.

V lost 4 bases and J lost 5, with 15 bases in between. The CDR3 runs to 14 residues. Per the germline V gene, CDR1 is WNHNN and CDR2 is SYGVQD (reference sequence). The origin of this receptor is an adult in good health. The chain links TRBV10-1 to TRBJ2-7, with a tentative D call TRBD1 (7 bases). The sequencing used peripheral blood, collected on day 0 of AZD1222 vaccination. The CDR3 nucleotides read TGCGCCAGCAGTGGCTCAGGGGGGTTGGACGAGCAGTACTTC. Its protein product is CASSGSGGLDEQYF.